This TCR beta chain was recovered during a study of blood T cell repertoires in COVID-19 (dated by TCRdb to 2019 to 2021). Concerning the study at large: Samples covering the acute and convalescent phases of COVID-19 were provided by collaborators in the United States, Italy and Spain. The prospective study material was composed of cDNA or gDNA derived from T cells, B-cell-depleted T cells, or PBMCs. Subjects who had been exposed to COVID-19, were actively infected with it, or had recovered from it provided the deeply sampled blood TCRbeta repertoires that made up the dataset. The repertoires were released in a freely available public database meant as a resource for research on the immune response to SARS-CoV-2. Samples came from the ongoing ImmuneRACE study (first 160 participants) plus 1,254 subjects from 6 global collaborators. The sample metadata nearly always contained a de-identified subject ID, COVID-19 status, age in years and sex. HLA class I and class II types, where available, came from metadata supplied by the sample provider rather than from assay-based typing. Beyond this particular receptor, the publication reports: How much clinical and demographic metadata was included differed by source and by participant, and the metadata was provided uncurated.

The immunoSEQ Assay, a bias-controlled multiplex PCR, was used to amplify TCRbeta CDR3 regions from genomic DNA. On the authors' methods: Nucleated cell counts per sample were estimated from amplification of reference gene primers within the assay. To quantify the absolute abundance of each unique TCRbeta CDR3 rearrangement, sequence reads were collapsed and filtered. For each sample, productive Simpson clonality was calculated by taking the square root of Simpson's diversity index across productive rearrangements. Here the immuneACCESS table is served through TCRdb, limited to in-frame sequences with V and J called. Missing clones are a known gap in these copies; in checked studies unresolved V genes cover under half, and the rest lacks a known reason. V and J calls and clone size come straight from that table; D and trimming were deduced from the DNA. This sample comprises 250,000 to 300,000 clones, approximately 84% of them detected only once. The ten largest account for around 16% of the sample.

A word on this clone: The antigen it binds to is not known. No clone much larger than this one lies a single base away; base qualities are absent.

Participants in the prospective study were enrolled through a virtual design, were aged roughly 18 to 100 years, and lived in roughly 24 United States geographic areas. Cohort assignment in the prospective study relied on participant-reported clinical history from a screening survey and a study questionnaire. For ImmuneRACE Cohort 3, a participant was defined as recovered based on two consecutive negative NP/OP PCR tests, clearance by a healthcare professional, or resolution of symptoms. In the prospective study, whole blood, serum and a nasopharyngeal or oropharyngeal swab were collected from each participant by mobile phlebotomists. Participants in the prospective study had the option to provide additional blood draws and questionnaires over an approximately 2-month period. Before DNA extraction, blood samples from the prospective study were shipped at room temperature or frozen. The TCR sequence derives from a man aged 18-30 years who had recovered from COVID-19. The material sequenced was PBMCs or T cells enriched from blood (not recorded which).

The CDR3 corresponds to CASRADFYGYTF. The DNA reads as follows: TGTGCCAGCAGGGCAGACTTCTATGGCTACACCTTC. The chain is made from TRBV6-5 and TRBJ1-2; the D segment cannot be called with confidence. The CDR3 measures 12 amino acids from cysteine to phenylalanine. The sequence is cut down to CDR3 DNA, 36 bases in frame from base 1. V was cut back by 6 bases and J by 4 bases, leaving a gap of 9 bases between them. The germline V gene supplies CDR1 MNHEY and CDR2 SVGAGI.